This TCR beta chain emerged from a study of Ad26.COV2.S vaccination and SARS-CoV-2 variants. Study at large: Each vaccinee took Ad26.COV2.S intramuscularly, once or twice 56 days apart. The study, taken as a whole, reports: A substantial breadth of spike-specific CD8+ and CD4+ T cell responses after vaccination has been reported.

As for this clone: Its matching antigen is unknown.

Germline V gene lookup returns CDR1 SEHNR and CDR2 FQNEAQ (reference sequence). J gave up 6 bases and V 5 bases, and 8 bases lay outside the gene matches. This CDR3 region has 16 residues. The repertoire was sequenced with immunoSEQ multiplex PCR; TCRdb's copy has only in-frame clones and lacks some. The repertoire holds some 290,000 clones, with 86% as singletons. Treatment specified: 15 to 20 received Ad26.COV2.S at low or high dose, single or two shots; about five received placebo; per-sample allocation not given. Collection of samples fell on day 63 after the first vaccine or placebo injection. Boston provided a donor who was an adult aged 18-55 years.

The rearrangement joins TRBV7-9 to TRBJ1-6; 9 bases map to TRBD1. Sequenced here: peripheral blood, sampled in a trial of Ad26.COV2.S vaccine versus placebo. The sequence was collected from a person between 18 and 65 years old who received the Ad26.COV2.S COVID-19 vaccine or a placebo. The CDR3 DNA sequence: TGTGCCAGCAGCAAGGGACAGGGAATTGGTAATTCACCCCTCCACTTT. The encoded protein is CASSKGQGIGNSPLHF. Filled out from reference TRBV7-9 and TRBJ1-6, the complete variable domain reads DTGVSQNPRHKITKRGQNVTFRCDPISEHNRLYWYRQTLGQGPEFLTYFQNEAQLEKSRLLSDRFSAERPKGSFSTLEIQRTEQGDSAMYLCASSKGQGIGNSPLHFGNGTRLTVT.